The 17 T cell receptor beta chains presented below share a single source sample, sequenced in a study of CD8+CD57+ T cells in acquired aplastic anemia. CDR3 and TCR beta VDJ profiling relied on genomic DNA as the template. Via MiXCR, TCRdb re-called the reads, giving one row per CDR3 protein. Of about 180,000 distinct CDR3 sequences listed, 46% are singletons. The source material was sorted CD4+, CD8+, or CD8+CD57+ T cells (not recorded which) from PBMCs. The receptor set was obtained from a human donor in good health.

This clonotype was seen a handful of times. A much larger clone differs by one base, so this may be a read error. The gene calls are TRBV20-1 and TRBJ2-2; a weak D match, TRBD1 (5 bases). CDR3 length equals 16 residues. Germline CDR1 and CDR2: DFQATT and SNEGSKA (reference sequence). The CDR3 bases are TGCAGTGCCCCAGACTCCATGAAAGGGGAAACCGAGGAGCTGTTTTTT. It encodes CSAPDSMKGETEELFF.

This clonotype was seen at least ten times. V usage is TRBV6-6 and J usage is TRBJ1-5; D may be TRBD1 (5 bases). The germline CDR1 and CDR2 sequences are MNHNY and SVGAGI (reference sequence). The CDR3 has 15 amino acids. The ends were cut back, 0 bases at V and 3 bases at J, with 9 bases in the middle. CDR3 sequence: CASSYSGRSNQPQHF. The CDR3 region has the DNA TGTGCCAGCAGTTACTCGGGACGGTCCAATCAGCCCCAGCATTTT.

This clonotype occurred many times. The chain employs TRBV5-1 and TRBJ2-5; 8 bases are shared with TRBD1. Germline CDR1 reads SGHRS; CDR2 reads YFSETQ. The CDR3 totals 14 residues. The trim removed 4 bases at V and 4 bases at J, leaving 6 bases unmatched. The CDR3 DNA reads as TGCGCCAGCAGCGGCGCGACAGGGGTAGAGACCCAGTACTTC. It encodes CASSGATGVETQYF.

This clonotype has ten or more counts. CDR3 nucleotide sequence: TGTGCCAGCAGCTTACGGCGTACCAAGGAAGAGCAGTACTTC. It codes for CASSLRRTKEEQYF. The rearrangement links TRBV11-3 to TRBJ2-7; no firm D call. Germline V lookup: CDR1 SGHNT, CDR2 YENEEA. The CDR3 has 14 amino acids. Trimming removed 2 bases at V and 7 bases at J, with 15 bases between.

This chain uses TRBV7-6 with TRBJ1-2, with 8 nucleotides matching TRBD1. The CDR3 spans 13 residues. CDR1 SGHVS and CDR2 FNYEAQ come from the germline V gene. Trimming at V came to 6 bases and at J to 8 bases, leaving 8 bases not matched to a gene. This chain's CDR3 is CASSFGQGQGYTF. The CDR3 DNA is TGTGCCAGCAGTTTCGGACAGGGACAGGGCTACACCTTC.

To note about this clonotype: A single base separates this from a much larger clone, so it may be a read error. V usage is TRBV24-1 and J usage is TRBJ2-1; possible D gene TRBD2, 5 bases. The CDR3 has 16 amino acids. Germline V gene sequence: CDR1 KGHDR, CDR2 SFDVKD. The CDR3 reads CAASDSRTRHSNEQFF. The CDR3 nucleotides read TGTGCCGCCAGTGATTCTAGGACTCGACACTCCAATGAGCAGTTCTTC.

The rearrangement joins TRBV19 to TRBJ2-5; 10 bases match TRBD1. This CDR3 region has 15 residues. V lost 11 bases and J lost 5; bases outside the gene matches: 14. The germline CDR1 and CDR2 sequences are LNHDA and SQIVND (reference sequence). CDR3 sequence (DNA): TGTGCCTGGAGCACTTTGGGACAGGGGTTCGAGACCCAGTACTTC. Translated, it gives CAWSTLGQGFETQYF.

V is TRBV25-1 and J is TRBJ1-3; D is uncertain. Between the trimmed V and J ends, which lost 1 base and 3 bases, there was a span of 10 bases. CDR3 length: 15 residues. CDR1 and CDR2 (germline): MGHDK, SYGVNS. CDR3: CASSESVALGNTIYF. CDR3 nucleotides: TGTGCCAGCAGTGAATCTGTAGCCCTTGGAAACACCATATATTTT.

With regard to this clonotype: At one end the junction does not follow the germline gene, possibly because of a read error. The chain is built from TRBV28 and TRBJ1-3, with 8 bases fitting TRBD1. This CDR3 has 16 amino acids. Per the germline V gene, CDR1 is MDHEN and CDR2 is SYDVKM. CDR3 sequence: CASRASQGVSGNTIYF. CDR3 DNA sequence: TGTGCCAGCAGGGCTTCACAGGGGGTTTCTGGAAACACCATATACTTT.

This clonotype was observed many times. The chain joins TRBV7-8 to TRBJ2-1, with TRBD2 matching over 13 bases. V was pared by 1 base and J by 6 bases, with 3 bases of the junction left unmatched. Germline CDR1 and CDR2: SGHVS and FQNEAQ. The CDR3 extends over 16 amino acids. In nucleotides, the CDR3 is TGTGCCAGCAGCTTAGGAGGGACTAGCGGGACCAATGAGCAGTTCTTC. Its translation: CASSLGGTSGTNEQFF.

The chain recombines TRBV14 with TRBJ2-3; D not certain. V shed 4 bases and J shed 9 bases, with 8 bases lying between them. CDR1 and CDR2 from the germline V gene are SGHDN and FVKESK. The CDR3 spans 11 residues. The CDR3 region is CASSRVGTQYF. For the CDR3, the DNA is TGTGCCAGCAGCCGAGTAGGCACGCAGTATTTT.

The V and J genes are TRBV7-9 and TRBJ2-7; D gene unclear. CDR3 length: 12 residues. Germline-derived CDR1 and CDR2 are SEHNR and FQNEAQ (reference sequence). V was shortened by 2 bases and J by 7 bases, with 9 bases between the two germline ends. The CDR3 sequence: CASSLSPIEQYF. CDR3 DNA sequence: TGTGCCAGCAGCTTAAGCCCTATAGAGCAGTACTTC.

This clonotype was recorded at least ten times. The chain uses TRBV5-6 and TRBJ2-2; 11 bases match TRBD2. The CDR3 consists of 16 residues. The V segment lost 4 bases and the J segment 5 bases; nucleotides outside the gene matches: 7. CDR1 SGHDT and CDR2 YYEEEE come from the germline V gene. The CDR3 protein is CASSLGASGRTGELFF. The CDR3 DNA reads as TGTGCCAGCAGCCTTGGGGCTAGCGGGAGGACCGGGGAGCTGTTTTTT.

V usage is TRBV30 and J usage is TRBJ1-5; D unclear. Trimming took 0 bases from V and 10 from J, leaving 10 bases between them. CDR3 length: 12 residues. CDR1 is GTSNPN and CDR2 is SVGIG in the germline V gene (reference sequence). The CDR3 here is CAWSVPNGPQHF. DNA of the CDR3: TGTGCCTGGAGTGTACCGAACGGTCCCCAGCATTTT.

This clonotype showed up many times. This sequence joins TRBV6-2 or TRBV6-3 and TRBJ1-6, with D possibly being TRBD1 (6 bases). The CDR3 runs to 15 residues. Trimming removed 6 bases from V and 13 bases from J, with 22 bases in between. Germline CDR1 and CDR2: MNHEY and SVGEGT. The CDR3 bases are TGTGCCAGCAGACAAGGGGGTGACGGACTTTTGCCCCTCCACTTT. This translates into CASRQGGDGLLPLHF.

As regards this clonotype: Since a much larger clone is just one base distant, this may be a read error. The gene calls are TRBV14 and TRBJ1-2, with D tentatively TRBD1 (6 bases). This CDR3 has 16 residues. From germline, CDR1 is SGHDN and CDR2 FVKESK. The chain's CDR3 is CASSQGSGARGYGHTF. In nucleotides, the CDR3 is TGTGCCAGCAGCCAAGGCTCGGGGGCCCGGGGCTATGGCCACACCTTC. The variable domain in full, completed from reference TRBV14 and TRBJ1-2, reads EAGVTQFPSHSVIEKGQTVTLRCDPISGHDNLYWYRRVMGKEIKFLLHFVKESKQDESGMPNNRFLAERTGGTYSTLKVQPAELEDSGVYFCASSQGSGARGYGHTFGSGTRLTVV.

The chain employs TRBV10-3 and TRBJ1-3; D gene uncertain. Germline V lookup: CDR1 ENHRY, CDR2 SYGVKD. The CDR3 runs to 15 residues. V lost 7 bases and J lost 0, with 13 bases in between. The CDR3, as DNA: TGTGCCATCACCTCCGGGAAGAGCTCTGGAAACACCATATATTTT. As protein: CAITSGKSSGNTIYF.